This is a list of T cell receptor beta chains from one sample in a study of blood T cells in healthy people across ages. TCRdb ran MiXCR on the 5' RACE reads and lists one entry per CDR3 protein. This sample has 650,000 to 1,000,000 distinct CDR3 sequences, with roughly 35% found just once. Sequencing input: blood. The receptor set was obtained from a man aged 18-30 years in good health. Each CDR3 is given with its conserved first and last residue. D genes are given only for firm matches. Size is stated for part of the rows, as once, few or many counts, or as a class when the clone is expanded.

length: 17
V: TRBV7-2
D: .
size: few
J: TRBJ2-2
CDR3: CASSKRRVLTNTGELFF
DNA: TGTGCCAGCAGCAAACGGAGGGTCCTAACGAACACCGGGGAGCTGTTTTTT

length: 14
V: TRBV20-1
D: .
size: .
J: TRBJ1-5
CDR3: CSARPRYSNQPQHF
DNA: TGCAGTGCTAGACCCCGATATAGCAATCAGCCCCAGCATTTT

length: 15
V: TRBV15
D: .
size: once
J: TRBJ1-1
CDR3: CATSRDVRLNTEAFF
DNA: TGTGCCACCAGCAGAGATGTGCGGTTGAACACTGAAGCTTTCTTT

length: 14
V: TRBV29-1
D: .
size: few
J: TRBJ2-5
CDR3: CSVGGGSDQETQYF
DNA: TGCAGCGTTGGGGGTGGGTCAGACCAAGAGACCCAGTACTTC

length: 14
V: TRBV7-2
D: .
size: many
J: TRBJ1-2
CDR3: CASSLARGGRGYTF
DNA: TGTGCCAGCAGCTTAGCTAGAGGGGGACGTGGCTACACCTTC

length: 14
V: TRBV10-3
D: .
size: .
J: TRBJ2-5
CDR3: CAIWWTEYQETQYF
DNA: TGTGCCATCTGGTGGACAGAGTACCAAGAGACCCAGTACTTC

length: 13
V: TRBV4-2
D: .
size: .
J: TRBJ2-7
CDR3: CASSQRTGDEQYF
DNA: TGTGCCAGCAGCCAACGCACAGGAGACGAGCAGTACTTC

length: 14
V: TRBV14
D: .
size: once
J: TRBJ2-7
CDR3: CGSSQSDRYTEQYF
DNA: TGTGGCAGCAGCCAAAGCGACAGGTACACTGAGCAGTACTTC

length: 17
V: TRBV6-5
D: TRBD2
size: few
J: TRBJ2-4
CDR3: CASSYSSVAGAKNIQYF
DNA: TGTGCCAGCAGTTACTCGAGCGTAGCGGGAGCCAAAAACATTCAGTACTTC

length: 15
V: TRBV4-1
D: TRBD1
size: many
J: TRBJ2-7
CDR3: CASSQAWTGEYEQYF
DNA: TGCGCCAGCAGCCAGGCTTGGACAGGGGAGTACGAGCAGTACTTC

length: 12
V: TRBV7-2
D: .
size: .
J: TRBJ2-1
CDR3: CASSGGWDEQFF
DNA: TGTGCCAGCAGCGGGGGCTGGGATGAGCAGTTCTTC

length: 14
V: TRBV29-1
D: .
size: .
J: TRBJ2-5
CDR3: CSVGVGSSGKTQYF
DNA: TGCAGCGTTGGGGTCGGGTCCTCCGGGAAGACCCAGTACTTC

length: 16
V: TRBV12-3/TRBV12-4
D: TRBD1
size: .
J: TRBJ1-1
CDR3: CASSCIMTGPNTEAFF
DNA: TGTGCCAGCAGTTGTATTATGACAGGGCCAAACACTGAAGCTTTCTTT

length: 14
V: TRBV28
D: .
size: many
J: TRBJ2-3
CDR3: CASSFLSGTDTQYF
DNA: TGTGCCAGCAGTTTTCTATCCGGCACAGATACGCAGTATTTT

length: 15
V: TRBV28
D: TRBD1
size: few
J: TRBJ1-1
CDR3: CASSLRQGRNTEAFF
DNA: TGTGCCAGCAGTTTACGACAGGGGAGGAACACTGAAGCTTTCTTT

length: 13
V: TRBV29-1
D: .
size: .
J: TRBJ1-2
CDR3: CSVEGRIRNGYTF
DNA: TGCAGCGTTGAAGGACGGATACGTAATGGCTACACCTTC

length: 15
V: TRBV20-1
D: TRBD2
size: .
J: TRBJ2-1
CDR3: CSATLAASGGNEQFF
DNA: TGCAGTGCCACCCTAGCGGCTAGCGGGGGGAATGAGCAGTTCTTC

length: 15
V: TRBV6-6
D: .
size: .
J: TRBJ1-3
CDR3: CASRQQADSGNTIYF
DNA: TGTGCCAGCAGACAACAGGCCGACTCTGGAAACACCATATATTTT

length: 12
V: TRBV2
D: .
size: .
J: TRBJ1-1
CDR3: CASSEEGREAFF
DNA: TGTGCCAGCAGTGAGGAAGGCCGCGAAGCTTTCTTT

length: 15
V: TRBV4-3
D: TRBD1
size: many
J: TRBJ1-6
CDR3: CASSQTGTGNSPLHF
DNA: TGCGCCAGCAGCCAAACAGGGACAGGGAATTCACCCCTCCACTTT

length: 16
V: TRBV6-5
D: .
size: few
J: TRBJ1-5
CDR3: CASSATYRADEQPQHF
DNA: TGTGCCAGCAGCGCTACCTACAGGGCGGATGAACAGCCCCAGCATTTT

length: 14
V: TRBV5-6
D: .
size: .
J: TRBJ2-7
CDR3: CAGSPAANSYEQYF
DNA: TGTGCCGGCAGCCCCGCTGCCAACTCCTACGAGCAGTACTTC

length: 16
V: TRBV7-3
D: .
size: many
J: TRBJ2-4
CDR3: CASSSDIFPAKNIQYF
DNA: TGTGCCAGCAGCTCTGACATCTTTCCAGCCAAAAACATTCAGTACTTC